This T cell receptor beta chain was recovered during a study of blood T cell repertoires in COVID-19. TCRdb keeps only in-frame clones here, not all; method: immunoSEQ multiplex PCR. The sample carries approximately 360,000 clones, roughly 90% recorded once. The length of the CDR3 is 14 residues. Per the germline V gene, CDR1 is MNHEY and CDR2 is SVGEGT. The V gene lost 2 bases and the J gene lost 9 bases, with 17 bases spanning the gap. This chain links TRBV6-2 or TRBV6-3 with TRBJ2-7, with a possible D match to TRBD2 (6 bases). The source material was PBMCs or T cells enriched from blood (not recorded which). The receptor was isolated from a woman aged 25-40 years with acute COVID-19. In DNA, the CDR3 is TGTGCCAGCAGTTACCGCACCCTGGAGGGTGGGCAGTACTTC. Translated, it gives CASSYRTLEGGQYF.